The TCR beta chain described here comes from a study of siplizumab effects on memory and regulatory T cells. Profiling relied on immunoSEQ multiplex PCR, and the TCRdb table lists in-frame clones only, not all of them. The table shows about 50,000 clones, with 95% to 98% occurring only once. Unstimulated naive, memory, effector memory and TEMRA subsets from three donor pairs have been sequenced, the authors report. The sequence came from a human donor in good health. Material: naive CD4+ T cells sorted from blood.

The CDR3 coding sequence is TGTGCCAGCAACGCGGACGTAACGAACGAGCAGTACTTC. This sequence encodes CASNADVTNEQYF. The rearrangement joins TRBV2 to TRBJ2-7; D call uncertain. CDR3 size: 13 residues. The V gene's germline CDR1 is SNHLY and CDR2 FYNNEI. Trimming removed 7 bases from V and 5 bases from J, with 15 bases in between. Filled out from reference TRBV2 and TRBJ2-7, the complete variable domain reads EPEVTQTPSHQVTQMGQEVILRCVPISNHLYFYWYRQILGQKVEFLVSFYNNEISEKSEIFDDQFSVERPDGSNFTLKIRSTKLEDSAMYFCASNADVTNEQYFGPGTRLTVT.